Sequencing of this T cell receptor beta chain was carried out in a study of CD8+CD57+ T cells in acquired aplastic anemia. Study-level information: The average for DNA from sorted CD4+ and CD8+ cells was around 3.4 ug. CD4+ cell libraries from healthy donors averaged about 10.8 million reads. Whole-study findings and limits: No significant difference in CD8+ Simpson's diversity was found between patients and controls. Overlap between patients and controls comprised 25 to 30 CD8+ CDR3 sequences.

The CDR3 sequence is 16 residues long. Germline trimming cut 4 bases from V and 0 bases from J; bases unmatched to any gene: 8. Germline loops: CDR1 SGHNT, CDR2 YYREEE (reference sequence). The sample holds many counts of this clonotype. Its antigen is not known. TCR beta VDJ and CDR3 were profiled, and genomic DNA was the template. TCRdb processed the reads anew with MiXCR; each CDR3 protein has one entry. The repertoire has 400,000 to 500,000 distinct CDR3 sequences, roughly 64% of them found once; the top ten carry more than 3.5%. The source of this sequence is a human donor in good health, serving as a control. Material: sorted CD4+, CD8+, or CD8+CD57+ T cells (not recorded which) from PBMCs. V is TRBV5-4 and J is TRBJ2-3; TRBD2 matches at 7 bases. CDR3 coding DNA: TGTGCCAGCAGCCGGGGGGTTCCGACTAGCACAGATACGCAGTATTTT. The encoded protein is CASSRGVPTSTDTQYF.